This TCR beta chain was profiled in a study of CD4 T cell repertoires in COVID-19. Study context: Relabeled CFSE-low cells, IL-2-expanded for more than 9 days, met spikes from other coronaviruses. Regarding the study as a whole: SARS-CoV and/or HKU1 spike cultures shared between 7 and 25% of SARS-CoV-2 clonotypes. Two or all three memory subsets shared several highly expanded SARS-CoV-2-reactive clonotypes.

Repertoires were generated with immunoSEQ multiplex PCR, while TCRdb's copy carries only in-frame clones and drops some. The table shows thousands of clones, with around four fifths occurring only once. The germline CDR1 and CDR2 sequences are SGHAT and FQNNGV. Trimming removed 4 bases from V and 7 bases from J, with 17 bases in between. The CDR3 loop spans 15 amino acids. Worth noting for this clone: Its antigen remains unknown.

No culture step preceded sequencing of the ex vivo isolated memory T cells. The source is a human donor who had COVID-19. The chain joins TRBV11-2 to TRBJ2-1; a weak D match, TRBD1 (6 bases). The sequencing here drew on effector memory CD4+ T cells from blood, taken before the COVID-19 pandemic. Here the CDR3 DNA reads TGTGCCAGCAGCTCGCTGACAGGTTTTTTAAATGAGCAGTTCTTC. Its translation: CASSSLTGFLNEQFF.